This record covers a single TCR beta chain. The data are from a study of blood T cell repertoires in COVID-19. Trimming shortened V by 1 base and J by 7 bases, and 11 bases separated the two germline ends. The germline V gene has CDR1 SGHDT and CDR2 YYEEEE. The CDR3 loop spans 13 amino acids. In the source study's methods: Reference gene primer amplification gave estimated nucleated cell counts. Clones were read by immunoSEQ multiplex PCR, and TCRdb kept only the in-frame ones, dropping some. The V and J calls and clone size were taken over from that table, and D and trimming were inferred from the DNA. Among 130,000 to 150,000 clones, 65% to 80% were seen once, and the ten largest hold about 4%.

The specimen sequenced was peripheral blood. The chain is built from TRBV5-6 and TRBJ1-2; D may be TRBD1 (5 bases). The receptor comes from a man aged 55 to 70 with acute or convalescent COVID-19. The CDR3 sequence: CASSLTREGGYTF. The CDR3 nucleotides are TGTGCCAGCAGCTTGACCAGGGAGGGTGGCTACACCTTC.